This entry lists 31 T cell receptor beta chains sequenced from one sample in a study of tumor-infiltrating lymphocytes in primary liver carcinoma. Priming with a constant-region primer yielded TCR beta cDNA from about 540 ng total RNA. It was through three nested multiplex PCR rounds of slightly modified ARM-PCR that TCR beta libraries arose. The opening two PCR rounds, ten to eleven cycles each, paired TRBV1-TRBV30 forward primers with a C-beta reverse primer. TCRdb re-called the multiplex PCR reads through MiXCR, storing one row per CDR3 protein. Of hundreds of thousands of distinct CDR3 sequences in the sample, nearly 60% were seen once. Extraction also yielded germline DNA, while blood RNA was obtained from unsorted whole blood. Sequencing was carried out using peripheral blood. The receptors stem from a woman between 25 and 40 years old with primary liver carcinoma and hepatitis B virus infection.

Remarks on this clonotype: Possible read error: a much larger clone is one base away. CDR3 bases: TGCGCCAGCAGCCAAGTTCGAGGGAGAACTGAAGCTTTCTTT. Amino acid sequence: CASSQVRGRTEAFF. The chain carries TRBV4-3 and TRBJ1-1; D uncertain. Germline CDR1 reads LGHNA; CDR2 reads YSLEER. V was clipped by 1 base and J by 5 bases, with 11 bases between them. CDR3 length: 14 residues.

As to this clonotype: A read error may be the cause here, since a much bigger clone is one base away. V is TRBV6-5 and J is TRBJ2-4, with a possible D match to TRBD2 (5 bases). This CDR3 spans 16 amino acids. CDR1 and CDR2 from the germline V gene are MNHEY and SVGAGI. The DNA for the CDR3 is TGTGCCAGCAGCCGCTCGGTGGAGGCCATCAAAAAGATTCAGTACTTC. The encoded protein is CASSRSVEAIKKIQYF.

V gene TRBV30 combines with J gene TRBJ1-1; D gene unclear. The germline V and J ends were trimmed by 2 bases and 5 bases, with 21 bases remaining between them. Germline assignment: CDR1 GTSNPN and CDR2 SVGIG (reference sequence). The CDR3 has 16 residues. This CDR3 is CAWSMTRHRQLTEAFF. As DNA, the CDR3 is TGTGCCTGGAGTATGACCCGACATAGGCAACTAACTGAAGCTTTCTTT.

In this sample, this clonotype turned up many times. This sequence joins TRBV12-3 or TRBV12-4 and TRBJ2-7; tentatively, D is TRBD1 (5 bases). The CDR3 consists of 13 residues. V lost 9 bases and J 0 bases, leaving 12 bases between the germline ends. This CDR3 reads CASHRKISYEQYF. The CDR3, as DNA: TGTGCCAGTCACAGGAAAATCTCCTACGAGCAGTACTTC.

V and J are TRBV25-1 and TRBJ2-7; D is unresolved. This CDR3 region has 16 residues. CDR1 MGHDK and CDR2 SYGVNS come from the germline V gene. Trimming cost V 6 bases and J 2 bases, with 20 bases left between them. This CDR3 reads CASSQRANPFAYEQYF. The CDR3 coding sequence is TGTGCCAGCAGCCAGAGAGCAAATCCATTCGCCTACGAGCAGTACTTC.

This clonotype occurred once. This could be a read error, since a much larger clone is one nucleotide away. The chain joins TRBV11-1 to TRBJ1-2; no reliable D call. Germline CDR1 SGHAT, CDR2 FQDESV (reference sequence). The CDR3 is 13 residues long. CDR3 nucleotide sequence: TGTGCCAACAGCCAAACAGATAACTATGGCTACACCTTC. Amino acids: CANSQTDNYGYTF.

This clonotype has a count of ten or more. V gene TRBV4-3 combines with J gene TRBJ2-2, with D perhaps matching TRBD2 (6 bases). The V end lost 0 bases, the J end lost 9 bases, and 11 bases lay between the germline ends. Germline assignment: CDR1 LGHNA and CDR2 YSLEER. The CDR3 runs 14 residues. CDR3 loop: CASSQEWRARELFF. CDR3 nucleotide sequence: TGCGCCAGCAGCCAAGAATGGAGGGCTCGGGAGCTGTTTTTT.

This clonotype appeared a single time. One base away lies a much larger clone, so this may be a sequencing read error. The rearrangement links TRBV12-3 or TRBV12-4 to TRBJ1-5, with D possibly TRBD1 on 5 matching bases. Between the trimmed V and J ends, which lost 5 bases and 1 base, there was a span of 9 bases. This CDR3 is built from 14 residues. CDR3 sequence (DNA): TGTGCCAGCAGTGGGGGGACCAGCAATCAGCCCCAGCATTTT. It encodes CASSGGTSNQPQHF.

Ten or more counts support this clonotype. This chain uses TRBV29-1 with TRBJ2-5; TRBD2 agrees at 9 bases. V was clipped by 7 bases and J by 5 bases; unmatched bases: 8. There are 13 residues in the CDR3. Germline CDR1 reads SQVTM; CDR2 reads ANQGSEA. The CDR3 loop is CSASGKGKETQYF. The CDR3 DNA follows: TGCAGCGCTAGCGGGAAGGGTAAGGAGACCCAGTACTTC.

V is TRBV28 and J is TRBJ2-7, with 8 bases fitting TRBD2. This CDR3 comprises 17 residues. The germline V gene encodes CDR1 MDHEN and CDR2 SYDVKM. J lost 3 bases, V lost 3 bases, and 13 bases had no gene match. CDR3 residues: CASSFPTLRAGVYEQYF. Here the CDR3 DNA reads TGTGCCAGCAGTTTCCCCACCCTCCGAGCGGGAGTCTACGAGCAGTACTTC.

The chain recombines TRBV6-2 or TRBV6-3 with TRBJ1-5; D may be TRBD1 (6 bases). Germline CDR1 MNHEY, CDR2 SVGEGT. Trimming shortened V by 6 bases and J by 3 bases, and 15 bases separated the two germline ends. This CDR3 contains 15 residues. The CDR3 region is CASRHGQSDNQPQHF. In DNA, the CDR3 is TGTGCCAGCAGACACGGACAGTCAGACAATCAGCCCCAGCATTTT.

This chain uses TRBV4-1 with TRBJ1-4; D is perhaps TRBD1 (6 bases). V shed 1 base and J shed 9 bases, with 18 bases lying between them. Germline V CDR1 and CDR2: MGHRA, YSYEKL. The CDR3 has 16 amino acids. The CDR3 coding sequence is TGCGCCAGCAGCCAAGTTGGGAAACAGGGCGGGAAAAAACTGTTTTTT. This gives the protein CASSQVGKQGGKKLFF.

A note on this clonotype: This may stem from a read error, because a much larger clone lies one nucleotide away. This chain connects TRBV6-2 or TRBV6-3 to TRBJ1-5; the match to TRBD1 covers 9 bases. CDR3 length: 15 amino acids. Germline V gene lookup returns CDR1 MNHEY and CDR2 SVGEGT. The CDR3 loop is CASSLGQGSKQLQHF. The CDR3 nucleotides read TGTGCCAGCAGTCTTGGACAGGGGTCTAAACAGCTCCAGCATTTT.

Notes on this clonotype: The junction departs from germline at one end; a sequencing error may be responsible. The chain uses TRBV29-1 and TRBJ2-1, with 12 nucleotides matching TRBD1. Germline V gene data show CDR1 as SQVTM and CDR2 as ANQGSEA. This CDR3 has 16 amino acids. The CDR3 sequence: CNVATGTGGSHNEQFF. The DNA of the CDR3 is TGCAACGTCGCAACCGGGACAGGGGGCTCCCACAATGAACAGTTCTTC.

Details on this clonotype: A single base separates this from a much larger clone, so it may be a read error. The rearrangement links TRBV6-2 or TRBV6-3 to TRBJ2-1; D might be TRBD1 (5 bases). The germline CDR1 and CDR2 sequences are MNHEY and SVGEGT. V shed 5 bases and J shed 1 base, with 15 bases lying between them. The CDR3 extends over 16 amino acids. CDR3 sequence: CASSHGAAGSYNEQFF. CDR3 DNA: TGTGCCAGCAGTCACGGCGCAGCAGGGTCCTACAATGAGCAGTTCTTC.

This clonotype has a handful of counts. This chain uses TRBV28 with TRBJ2-2, with a weak D call TRBD1 (5 bases). Trimming removed 2 bases from V and 7 bases from J, with 14 bases in between. Germline CDR1 reads MDHEN; CDR2 reads SYDVKM. The CDR3 extends over 15 amino acids. Written as DNA, the CDR3 is TGTGCCAGCAGTTTAGACCCACTAAGGGGCGGGGAGCTGTTTTTT. As protein: CASSLDPLRGGELFF.

On this clonotype itself: A read error is likely, as this CDR3 ends without the conserved phenylalanine or tryptophan. V and J are TRBV7-9 and TRBJ2-5; D is unresolved. The V gene lost 6 bases and the J gene lost 3 bases, with 20 bases spanning the gap. CDR1 and CDR2 from the germline V gene are SEHNR and FQNEAQ (reference sequence). The length of the CDR3 is 16 residues. CDR3 bases: TGTGCCAGCAGACACAAGGAGCAGGCAGGCGAAGAGACCCAGTACTTA. It yields the protein CASRHKEQAGEETQYL.

This sequence joins TRBV24-1 and TRBJ2-7, with D unclear. Trimming cost V 2 bases and J 1 base, with 11 bases left between them. In germline, CDR1 is KGHDR, CDR2 SFDVKD. This CDR3 is 15 amino acids long. In DNA form, the CDR3 reads TGTGCCACCAGTGATTCCCGGACCACATCCTACGAGCAGTACTTC. Translation gives CATSDSRTTSYEQYF.

This chain connects TRBV7-9 to TRBJ1-4, with D maybe TRBD1 (5 bases). CDR3 length equals 17 residues. Germline lookup yields CDR1 SEHNR and CDR2 FQNEAQ (reference sequence). The germline V and J ends were trimmed by 5 bases and 2 bases, with 18 bases remaining between them. CDR3 sequence reads: CASSPIGLAGTNEKLFF. The CDR3 nucleotides are TGTGCCAGCAGCCCAATAGGATTGGCAGGGACTAATGAAAAACTGTTTTTT.

This clonotype has a handful of counts. The rearrangement joins TRBV28 to TRBJ1-2, with 7 bases that match TRBD1. Germline assignment: CDR1 MDHEN and CDR2 SYDVKM. CDR3 size: 11 residues. The V segment lost 8 bases and the J segment 8 bases; nucleotides outside the gene matches: 5. This CDR3 is CASRDSLGYTF. CDR3 in DNA: TGTGCCAGCCGGGACAGCCTGGGCTACACCTTC.

As concerns this clonotype: Lacking the conserved final phenylalanine or tryptophan, this CDR3 likely reflects a read error. The V call is TRBV11-2, the J call TRBJ2-1, with TRBD2 identical over 16 bases. The germline gives CDR1 SGHAT, CDR2 FQNNGV. This CDR3 region has 18 residues. J lost 5 bases, V lost 5 bases, and 9 bases had no gene match. CDR3 in amino acids: CASSKGLAGGSRHNEQFL. As DNA, the CDR3 is TGTGCCAGCAGCAAGGGACTAGCGGGAGGGTCACGCCACAATGAGCAGTTCCTC.

This clonotype was recorded many times. The rearrangement joins TRBV11-2 to TRBJ1-3; no reliable D call. V gave up 0 bases and J gave up 0 bases, with 15 bases separating them. The CDR3 consists of 18 residues. From germline, CDR1 is SGHAT and CDR2 FQNNGV. The CDR3 nucleotides read TGTGCCAGCAGCTTAGATCTAGGATGGAAGAGCTCTGGAAACACCATATATTTT. This codes for CASSLDLGWKSSGNTIYF. Variable domain in full (rest from reference TRBV11-2 and TRBJ1-3): EAGVAQSPRYKIIEKRQSVAFWCNPISGHATLYWYQQILGQGPKLLIQFQNNGVVDDSQLPKDRFSAERLKGVDSTLKIQPAKLEDSAVYLCASSLDLGWKSSGNTIYFGEGSWLTVV.

Regarding this clonotype: A read error may explain this, as a much larger clone is one base away. The chain combines TRBV14 with TRBJ1-5; D not resolved. The V end lost 2 bases, the J end lost 3 bases, and 5 bases lay between the germline ends. Germline CDR1 and CDR2: SGHDN and FVKESK. This CDR3 region has 13 residues. The CDR3 region has the DNA TGTGCCAGCAGCCAACACTACAATCAGCCCCAGCATTTT. It encodes CASSQHYNQPQHF.

This clonotype was seen repeatedly, ten times or more. The chain recombines TRBV12-3 or TRBV12-4 with TRBJ2-5; a weak D match, TRBD2 (6 bases). The V end lost 3 bases, the J end lost 4 bases, and 12 bases lay between the germline ends. The CDR3 consists of 14 residues. The CDR3 region is CASSFGGIVETQYF. The CDR3 bases are TGTGCCAGCAGTTTCGGGGGAATTGTAGAGACCCAGTACTTC.

The genes are TRBV12-3 or TRBV12-4 and TRBJ2-2; 7 nucleotides line up with TRBD2. The CDR3 consists of 15 residues. V dropped 5 bases and J dropped 8; count of bases not matched to a gene: 11. The CDR3 nucleotides are TGTGCCAGCAGTCTATCGGGAGGAAGGCGGGGGGAGCTGTTTTTT. It encodes CASSLSGGRRGELFF.

Concerning this clonotype itself: The junction differs from germline at one of its ends, possibly a read error. The chain joins TRBV18 to TRBJ2-2, with D uncertain. This CDR3 region has 14 residues. Germline CDR1 reads KGHSH; CDR2 reads LQKENI. For the CDR3, the DNA is TGTGTCAGCTCACCTGGGGTGAACACCGGGGAGCTGTTTTTT. Its translation: CVSSPGVNTGELFF. Variable domain in full (rest from reference TRBV18 and TRBJ2-2): NAGVMQNPRHLVRRRGQEARLRCSPMKGHSHVYWYRQLPEEGLKFMVYLQKENIIDESGMPKERFSAEFPKEGPSILRIQQVVRGDSAAYFCVSSPGVNTGELFFGEGSRLTVL.

This clonotype appeared a few times. V usage is TRBV14 and J usage is TRBJ2-7; 9 bases map to TRBD2. Germline assignment: CDR1 SGHDN and CDR2 FVKESK. The CDR3 runs 15 residues. With 1 base clipped from V and 3 bases from J, the junction kept 4 bases outside the gene matches. The CDR3 sequence: CASSQAGLAYYEQYF. In DNA, the CDR3 is TGTGCCAGCAGCCAAGCAGGACTAGCGTACTACGAGCAGTACTTC.

The chain employs TRBV2 and TRBJ2-1, with D possibly matching TRBD1 (5 bases). The V end was cut by 3 bases, the J end by 7 bases, with 19 bases between. The CDR3 runs to 16 residues. CDR1 SNHLY and CDR2 FYNNEI come from the germline V gene. The CDR3 here is CASSERANQGLNEQFF. The DNA of the CDR3 is TGTGCCAGCAGTGAGAGAGCGAACCAGGGATTAAATGAGCAGTTCTTC.

V gene TRBV12-3 or TRBV12-4 combines with J gene TRBJ2-2; D uncertain. V was shortened by 7 bases and J by 6 bases, with 9 bases between the two germline ends. The CDR3 loop spans 12 amino acids. The DNA of the CDR3 is TGTGCCAGCACCCTTAGGGCCGGGGAGCTGTTTTTT. Amino acid sequence: CASTLRAGELFF.

The chain recombines TRBV6-5 with TRBJ1-1; unclear D gene. Trimming removed 5 bases at V and 1 base at J, with 14 bases between. The CDR3 totals 15 residues. Germline CDR1 MNHEY, CDR2 SVGAGI. The CDR3 reads CASSTDRLPNTEAFF. In nucleotides, the CDR3 is TGTGCCAGCAGTACGGATAGGTTACCGAACACTGAAGCTTTCTTT.

This clonotype was counted a single time. At one end, the junction sequence differs from germline, possibly due to a read error. The chain couples TRBV14 to TRBJ1-6; D remains unclear. In germline, CDR1 is SGHDN, CDR2 FVKESK. The CDR3 totals 13 residues. The CDR3: CASGHTESSPLHF. The CDR3 DNA sequence: TGTGCCAGCGGCCACACAGAATCGTCACCTCTCCACTTT.